This TCR beta chain is drawn from a study of OX40 agonist ivuxolimab in advanced cancers. Germline V CDR1 and CDR2: SGHKS, YYEKEE (reference sequence). The V end was cut by 4 bases, the J end by 1 base, with 14 bases between. The CDR3 consists of 15 residues. Clones were sequenced by immunoSEQ multiplex PCR, and TCRdb holds only the in-frame ones, with some missing. The sample comprises about 30,000 clones, roughly 71% of which are singletons, and roughly 12% rests with the top ten. V gene TRBV5-5 combines with J gene TRBJ1-1; D call uncertain. The sequencing here drew on CD4+ or CD8+ T cells sorted from blood, taken in a trial of the OX40 agonist ivuxolimab. This TCR derives from an adult with an advanced solid tumor such as melanoma, head and neck, liver or kidney cancer. The CDR3 spells CASSVGFQANTEAFF. CDR3 in DNA: TGTGCCAGCAGCGTGGGGTTTCAGGCGAACACTGAAGCTTTCTTT.